Reported below is one TCR beta chain. Its antigen remains unidentified. TCRdb passed the 5' RACE reads through MiXCR, listing each CDR3 protein once. This table holds fewer than 250,000 distinct CDR3 sequences, roughly a tenth found once. This record comes from a study of CD8 T cells in ankylosing spondylitis. Study results and caveats: Blood from ankylosing spondylitis patients appeared to carry a characteristic roughly 8-variant TCR beta motif.

Sequencing was performed on blood, either unsorted or a sorted T cell fraction (not recorded which). The TCR sequence derives from a male donor with ankylosing spondylitis or in good health (not recorded which).

This CDR3 reads CASSPQGGQNVHYGYTF. The CDR3 bases are TGTGCCAGCAGCCCTCAGGGGGGGCAGAACGTGCACTATGGCTACACCTTC. The V and J genes are TRBV12-3 or TRBV12-4 and TRBJ1-2; 7 nucleotides align to TRBD1. This CDR3 has 17 residues. J lost 3 bases, V lost 6 bases, and 16 bases had no gene match.